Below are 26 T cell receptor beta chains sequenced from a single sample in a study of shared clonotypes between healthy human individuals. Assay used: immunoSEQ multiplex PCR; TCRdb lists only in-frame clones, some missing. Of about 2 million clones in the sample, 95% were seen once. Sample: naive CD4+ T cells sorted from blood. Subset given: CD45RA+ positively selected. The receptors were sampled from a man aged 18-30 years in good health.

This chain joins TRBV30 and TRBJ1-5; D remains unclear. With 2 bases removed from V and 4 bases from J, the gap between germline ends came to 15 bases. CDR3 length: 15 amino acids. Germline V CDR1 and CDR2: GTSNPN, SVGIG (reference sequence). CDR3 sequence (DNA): TGTGCCTGGAGTCCTTCTCGGCTCCCAAATCAGCCCCAGCATTTT. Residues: CAWSPSRLPNQPQHF.

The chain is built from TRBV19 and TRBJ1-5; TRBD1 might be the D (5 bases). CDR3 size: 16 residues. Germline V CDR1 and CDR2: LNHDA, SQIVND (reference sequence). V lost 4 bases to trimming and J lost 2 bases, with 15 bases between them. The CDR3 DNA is TGTGCCAGTAGTACTTACTCGGGGGGAGGCAATCAGCCCCAGCATTTT. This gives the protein CASSTYSGGGNQPQHF.

CDR3 sequence (DNA): TGTGCCAGCAGCTTGGATGGGGCAACTCATGGCTACACCTTC. It translates to CASSLDGATHGYTF. The chain employs TRBV11-2 and TRBJ1-2; tentatively, D is TRBD1 (5 bases). Trimming shortened V by 3 bases and J by 6 bases, and 14 bases separated the two germline ends. The CDR3 totals 14 residues. CDR1 is SGHAT and CDR2 is FQNNGV in the germline V gene.

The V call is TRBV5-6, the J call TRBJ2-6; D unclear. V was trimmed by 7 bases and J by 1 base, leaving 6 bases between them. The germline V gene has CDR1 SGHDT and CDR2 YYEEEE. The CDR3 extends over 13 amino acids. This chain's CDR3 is CASVLSGANVLTF. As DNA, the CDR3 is TGTGCCAGCGTATTATCTGGGGCCAACGTCCTGACTTTC.

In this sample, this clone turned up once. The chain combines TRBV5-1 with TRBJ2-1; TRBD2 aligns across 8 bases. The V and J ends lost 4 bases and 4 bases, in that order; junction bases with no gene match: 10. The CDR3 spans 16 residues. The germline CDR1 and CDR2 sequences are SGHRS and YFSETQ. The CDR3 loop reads CASSLTPSGGYNEQFF. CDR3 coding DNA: TGCGCCAGCAGCCTAACCCCCAGCGGGGGATACAATGAGCAGTTCTTC.

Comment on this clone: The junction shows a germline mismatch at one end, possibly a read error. The CDR3 DNA reads as TGTGCTAGCAGCCCCCAGTTGGAAGGGACCCAGTACTTC. Its translation is CASSPQLEGTQYF. This chain joins TRBV7-7 and TRBJ2-5; D gene ambiguous. Germline CDR1 reads SSHAT; CDR2 reads FNYEAQ (reference sequence). This CDR3 is built from 13 residues. The full variable domain, with the rest looked up from reference TRBV7-7 and TRBJ2-5, is GAGVSQSPRYKVTKRGQDVTLRCDPISSHATLYWYQQALGQGPEFLTYFNYEAQPDKSGLPSDRFSAERPEGSISTLTIQRTEQRDSAMYRCASSPQLEGTQYFGPGTRLLVL.

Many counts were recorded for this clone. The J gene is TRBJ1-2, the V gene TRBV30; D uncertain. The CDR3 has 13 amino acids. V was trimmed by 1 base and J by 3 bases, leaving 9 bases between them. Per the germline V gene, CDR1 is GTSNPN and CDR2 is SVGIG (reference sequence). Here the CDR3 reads CAWSGSGHYGYTF. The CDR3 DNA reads TGTGCCTGGAGTGGGTCCGGACACTATGGCTACACCTTC.

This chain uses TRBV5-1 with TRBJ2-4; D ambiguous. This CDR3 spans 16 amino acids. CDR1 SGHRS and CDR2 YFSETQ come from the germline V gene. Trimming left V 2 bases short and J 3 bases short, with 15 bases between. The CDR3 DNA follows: TGCGCCAGCAGCTTTGCGGCGATAAGAAACAAAAACATTCAGTACTTC. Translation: CASSFAAIRNKNIQYF.

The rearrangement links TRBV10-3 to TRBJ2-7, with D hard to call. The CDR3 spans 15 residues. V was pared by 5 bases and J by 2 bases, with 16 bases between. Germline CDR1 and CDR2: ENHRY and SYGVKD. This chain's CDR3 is CAISQTGLQTYEQYF. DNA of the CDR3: TGTGCCATCAGTCAAACCGGGCTGCAAACCTACGAGCAGTACTTC.

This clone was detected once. This CDR3 is CASRIGGYGYTF. CDR3 coding DNA: TGTGCCAGTAGGATAGGGGGATACGGCTACACCTTC. V is TRBV2 and J is TRBJ1-2, with a possible D match to TRBD1 (6 bases). Trimming pared 9 bases from V and 8 bases from J, leaving 16 bases between. Germline loops: CDR1 SNHLY, CDR2 FYNNEI. The CDR3 is made up of 12 amino acids.

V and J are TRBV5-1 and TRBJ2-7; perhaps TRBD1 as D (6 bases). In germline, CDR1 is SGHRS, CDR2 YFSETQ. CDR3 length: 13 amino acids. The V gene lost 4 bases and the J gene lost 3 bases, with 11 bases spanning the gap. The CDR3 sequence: CASSETGNYEQYF. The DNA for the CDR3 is TGCGCCAGCAGCGAGACAGGCAACTACGAGCAGTACTTC.

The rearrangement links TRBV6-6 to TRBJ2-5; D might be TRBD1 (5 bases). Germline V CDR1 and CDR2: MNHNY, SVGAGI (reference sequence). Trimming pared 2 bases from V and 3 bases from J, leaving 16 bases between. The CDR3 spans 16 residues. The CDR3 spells CASSYPDTLGKETQYF. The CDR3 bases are TGTGCCAGCAGTTACCCGGACACCCTGGGGAAAGAGACCCAGTACTTC.

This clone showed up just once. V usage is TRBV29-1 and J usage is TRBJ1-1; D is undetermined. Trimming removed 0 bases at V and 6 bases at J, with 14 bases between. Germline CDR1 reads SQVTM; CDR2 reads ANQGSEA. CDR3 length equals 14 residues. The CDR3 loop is CSVEDLRSGAEAFF. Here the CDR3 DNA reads TGCAGCGTTGAAGATTTAAGATCTGGCGCTGAAGCTTTCTTT.

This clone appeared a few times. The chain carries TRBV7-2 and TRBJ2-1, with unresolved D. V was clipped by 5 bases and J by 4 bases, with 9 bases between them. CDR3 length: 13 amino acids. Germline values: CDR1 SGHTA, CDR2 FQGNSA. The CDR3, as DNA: TGTGCCAGCAGCCTAGACGCTTACAATGAGCAGTTCTTC. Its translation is CASSLDAYNEQFF.

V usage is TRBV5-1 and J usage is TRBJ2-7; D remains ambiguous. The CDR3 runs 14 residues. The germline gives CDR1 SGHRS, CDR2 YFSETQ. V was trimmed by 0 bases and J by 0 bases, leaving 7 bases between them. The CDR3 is CASSLVGYSYEQYF. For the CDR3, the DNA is TGCGCCAGCAGCTTGGTTGGGTACTCCTACGAGCAGTACTTC. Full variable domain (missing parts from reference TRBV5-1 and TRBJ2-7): KAGVTQTPRYLIKTRGQQVTLSCSPISGHRSVSWYQQTPGQGLQFLFEYFSETQRNKGNFPGRFSGRQFSNSRSEMNVSTLELGDSALYLCASSLVGYSYEQYFGPGTRLTVT.

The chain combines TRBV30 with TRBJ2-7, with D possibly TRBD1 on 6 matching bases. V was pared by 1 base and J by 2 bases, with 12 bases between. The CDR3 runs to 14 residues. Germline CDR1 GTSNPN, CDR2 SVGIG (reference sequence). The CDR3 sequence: CAWSGDRRAYEQYF. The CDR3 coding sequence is TGTGCCTGGAGTGGAGACAGGCGAGCCTACGAGCAGTACTTC. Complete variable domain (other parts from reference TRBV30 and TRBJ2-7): SQTIHQWPATLVQPVGSPLSLECTVEGTSNPNLYWYRQAAGRGLQLLFYSVGIGQISSEVPQNLSASRPQDRQFILSSKKLLLSDSGFYLCAWSGDRRAYEQYFGPGTRLTVT.

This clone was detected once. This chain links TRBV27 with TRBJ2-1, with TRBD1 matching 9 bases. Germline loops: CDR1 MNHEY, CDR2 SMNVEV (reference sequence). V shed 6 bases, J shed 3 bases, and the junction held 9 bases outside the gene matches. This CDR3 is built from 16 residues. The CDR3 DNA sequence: TGTGCCAGCAGCCCGGGACAGGGAGTGTACTACAATGAGCAGTTCTTC. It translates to CASSPGQGVYYNEQFF.

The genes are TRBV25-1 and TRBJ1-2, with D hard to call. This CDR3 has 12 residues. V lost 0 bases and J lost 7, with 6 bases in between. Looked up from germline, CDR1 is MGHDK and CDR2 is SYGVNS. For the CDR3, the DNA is TGTGCCAGCAGTGAATATGGGGTTGGCTACACCTTC. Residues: CASSEYGVGYTF.

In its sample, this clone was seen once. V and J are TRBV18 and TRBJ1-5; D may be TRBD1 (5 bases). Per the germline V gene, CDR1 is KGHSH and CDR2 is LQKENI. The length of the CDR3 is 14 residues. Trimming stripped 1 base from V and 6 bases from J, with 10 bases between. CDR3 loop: CASSPREGPQPQHF. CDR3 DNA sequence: TGTGCCAGCTCACCACGCGAGGGGCCTCAGCCCCAGCATTTT.

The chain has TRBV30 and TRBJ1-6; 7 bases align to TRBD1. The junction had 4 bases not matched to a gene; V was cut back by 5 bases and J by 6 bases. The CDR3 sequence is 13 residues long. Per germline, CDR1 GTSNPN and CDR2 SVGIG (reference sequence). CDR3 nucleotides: TGTGCCTGGGGGGACAGTATTAATTCACCCCTCCACTTT. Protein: CAWGDSINSPLHF. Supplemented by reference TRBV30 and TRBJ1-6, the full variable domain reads SQTIHQWPATLVQPVGSPLSLECTVEGTSNPNLYWYRQAAGRGLQLLFYSVGIGQISSEVPQNLSASRPQDRQFILSSKKLLLSDSGFYLCAWGDSINSPLHFGNGTRLTVT.

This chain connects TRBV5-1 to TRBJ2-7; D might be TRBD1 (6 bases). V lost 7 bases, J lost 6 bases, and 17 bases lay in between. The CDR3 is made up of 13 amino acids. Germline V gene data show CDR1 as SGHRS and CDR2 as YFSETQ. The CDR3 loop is CASLDSHRGEQYF. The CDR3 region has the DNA TGCGCCAGCCTGGACAGCCACCGGGGCGAGCAGTACTTC.

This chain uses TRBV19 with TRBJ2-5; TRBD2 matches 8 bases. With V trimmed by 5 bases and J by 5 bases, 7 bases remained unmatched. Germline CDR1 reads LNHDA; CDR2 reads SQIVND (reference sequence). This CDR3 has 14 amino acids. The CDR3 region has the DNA TGTGCCAGTAGTCCAAGCGGGAGATGGGAGACCCAGTACTTC. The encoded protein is CASSPSGRWETQYF.

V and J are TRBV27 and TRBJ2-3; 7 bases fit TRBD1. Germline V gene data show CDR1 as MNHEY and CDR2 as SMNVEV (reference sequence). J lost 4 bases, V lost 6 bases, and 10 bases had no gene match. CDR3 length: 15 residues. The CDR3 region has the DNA TGTGCCAGCAGAACAGCGCTGAGGGGGCCAGATACGCAGTATTTT. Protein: CASRTALRGPDTQYF.

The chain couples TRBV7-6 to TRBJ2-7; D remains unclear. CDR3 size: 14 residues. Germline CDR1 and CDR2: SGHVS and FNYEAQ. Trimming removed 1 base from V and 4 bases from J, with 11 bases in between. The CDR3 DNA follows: TGTGCCAGCAGCTTAGTTCATGGGTCGTACGAGCAGTACTTC. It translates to CASSLVHGSYEQYF.

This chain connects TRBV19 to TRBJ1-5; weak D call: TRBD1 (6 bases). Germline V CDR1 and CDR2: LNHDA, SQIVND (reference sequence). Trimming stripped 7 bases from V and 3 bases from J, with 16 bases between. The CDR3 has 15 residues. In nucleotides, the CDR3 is TGTGCCAGTATAATGGACAGTTCAGACAATCAGCCCCAGCATTTT. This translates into CASIMDSSDNQPQHF.

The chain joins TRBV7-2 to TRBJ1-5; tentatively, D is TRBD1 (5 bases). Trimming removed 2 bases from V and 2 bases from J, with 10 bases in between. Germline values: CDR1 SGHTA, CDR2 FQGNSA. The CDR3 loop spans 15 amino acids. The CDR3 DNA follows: TGTGCCAGCAGCTTACAAATGGGGGGCAATCAGCCCCAGCATTTT. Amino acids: CASSLQMGGNQPQHF.